This paragraph reports one T cell receptor beta chain. The data were produced by immunoSEQ multiplex PCR, yet TCRdb's version contains in-frame clones alone and is incomplete. The sample yields 180,000 or so clones, about 90% seen once. This entry belongs to a study of blood T cell repertoires in COVID-19. Clinical histories supplied by participants themselves formed the basis of cohort assignment. The specimen sequenced was PBMCs or T cells enriched from blood (not recorded which). The receptor comes from a human donor with acute COVID-19. The donor label of this sample is uncertain.

The CDR3 nucleotides are TGTGCCACCAGTGATTTGGGGGGGGGCAGGGACACAGATACGCAGTATTTT. Translation gives CATSDLGGGRDTDTQYF. The chain links TRBV24-1 to TRBJ2-3, with D perhaps TRBD2 (7 bases). This CDR3 contains 17 residues. Germline values: CDR1 KGHDR, CDR2 SFDVKD. V was trimmed by 0 bases and J by 2 bases, leaving 14 bases between them.